This T cell receptor (beta chain) is drawn from a study of cytotoxic CD8 clonotypes in ibrutinib-treated CLL. Whole-study context: Within the patient group, about a dozen were relapsed/refractory and some 16 treatment-naive, and 17 were IGHV unmutated. Recorded responses included about 25 partial and 2 complete; following median roughly 68 months, roughly 15 stayed remitted and about 12 progressed. Mean productive templates were almost 260,000; mean productive rearrangements were approximately 94,000.

CDR1 SGHNT and CDR2 YENEEA come from the germline V gene. This CDR3 region has 14 residues. With 3 bases removed from V and 9 bases from J, the gap between germline ends came to 15 bases. Only in-frame clones appear in the TCRdb table, and some are missing; sequencing was by immunoSEQ multiplex PCR. The sample lists roughly 53,000 clones; roughly 54% were seen once. The V gene is TRBV11-3, the J gene TRBJ2-1; possibly TRBD1 or TRBD2 for D (5 bases each). Sequences were derived from PBMCs, sampled at disease progression, from a patient treated with ibrutinib. This sequence originates from a human donor with chronic lymphocytic leukemia. For the CDR3, the DNA is TGTGCCAGCAGCTTCAGTGGGACGGTCGGTGAGCAGTTCTTC. Protein product: CASSFSGTVGEQFF.